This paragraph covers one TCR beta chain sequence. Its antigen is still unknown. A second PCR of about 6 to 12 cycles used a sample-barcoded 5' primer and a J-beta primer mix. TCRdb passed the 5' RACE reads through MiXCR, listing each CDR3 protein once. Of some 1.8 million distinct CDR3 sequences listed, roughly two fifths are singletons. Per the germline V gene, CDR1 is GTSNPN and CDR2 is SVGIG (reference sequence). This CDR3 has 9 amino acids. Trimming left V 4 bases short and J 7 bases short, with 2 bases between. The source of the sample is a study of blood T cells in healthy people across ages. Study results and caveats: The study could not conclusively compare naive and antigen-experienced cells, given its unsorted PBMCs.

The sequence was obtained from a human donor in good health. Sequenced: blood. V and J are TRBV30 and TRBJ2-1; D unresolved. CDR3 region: CAWINEQFF. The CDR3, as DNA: TGTGCCTGGATAAATGAGCAGTTCTTC. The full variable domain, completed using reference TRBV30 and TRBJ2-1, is SQTIHQWPATLVQPVGSPLSLECTVEGTSNPNLYWYRQAAGRGLQLLFYSVGIGQISSEVPQNLSASRPQDRQFILSSKKLLLSDSGFYLCAWINEQFFGPGTRLTVL.